A selection of T cell receptor beta chains follows, all from one sample in a study of shared clonotypes between healthy human individuals. Assay: immunoSEQ multiplex PCR; the TCRdb copy retains only in-frame clones and omits some. The sample yields about 680,000 clones, roughly 72% seen once. Sequenced sample: memory CD4+ T cells sorted from blood. The receptors were sampled from a woman under 40 in good health. The CDR3 runs from the conserved cysteine through the conserved F or W. The order of the fields is clone size, D gene, V gene, J gene, CDR3 DNA, CDR3 protein. A D gene is named only where the DNA matches it firmly. Not every row has a clone size; where given, it reads once, few, many or a size class.

abundance: .; d_gene: .; v_gene: TRBV28; j_gene: TRBJ2-3; CDR3nt: TGTGCCAGCAGTTCAAGGGGTTCCGGAGCAGATACGCAGTATTTT; CDR3aa: CASSSRGSGADTQYF
abundance: .; d_gene: .; v_gene: TRBV11-2; j_gene: TRBJ2-5; CDR3nt: TGTGCCAGCAGCTTACCCCAAAGAGGACCCAAACAGGGAAATCGGACCCAGTACTTC; CDR3aa: CASSLPQRGPKQGNRTQYF
abundance: .; d_gene: TRBD2; v_gene: TRBV11-2; j_gene: TRBJ2-1; CDR3nt: TGTGCCAGCAGCTCTCTAGCGGGACCCTACAATGAGCAGTTCTTC; CDR3aa: CASSSLAGPYNEQFF
abundance: .; d_gene: .; v_gene: TRBV29-1; j_gene: TRBJ2-1; CDR3nt: TGCAGCGCCCCAGACACCCTCTCCTACAATGAGCAGTTCTTC; CDR3aa: CSAPDTLSYNEQFF
abundance: .; d_gene: TRBD2; v_gene: TRBV28; j_gene: TRBJ2-3; CDR3nt: TGTGCCAGCAGTTTCGGAAGTACTAGCGGAAGAACGCAGTATTTT; CDR3aa: CASSFGSTSGRTQYF
abundance: .; d_gene: TRBD2; v_gene: TRBV5-4; j_gene: TRBJ2-5; CDR3nt: TGTGCCAGCAGCTTTAGCGGGGGCCAAGAGACCCAGTACTTC; CDR3aa: CASSFSGGQETQYF
abundance: .; d_gene: TRBD1; v_gene: TRBV5-1; j_gene: TRBJ1-5; CDR3nt: TGCGCCAGCAGCTCAACAGGGGCGGGACAGCCCCAGCATTTT; CDR3aa: CASSSTGAGQPQHF
abundance: .; d_gene: TRBD2; v_gene: TRBV10-3; j_gene: TRBJ2-7; CDR3nt: TGTGCCATCAGTGATGTGGGGACTAGCGGGGTCGTAACCTCCTACGAGCAGTACTTC; CDR3aa: CAISDVGTSGVVTSYEQYF
abundance: .; d_gene: .; v_gene: TRBV29-1; j_gene: TRBJ2-7; CDR3nt: TGCAGCGTTGGGAGTAGCGCGAACTACGAGCAGTACTTC; CDR3aa: CSVGSSANYEQYF
abundance: .; d_gene: .; v_gene: TRBV4-1; j_gene: TRBJ2-7; CDR3nt: TGCGCCAGCAGCCAAGGATCTTCCGAAGGGCCAGCCTACGAGCAGTACTTC; CDR3aa: CASSQGSSEGPAYEQYF
abundance: .; d_gene: TRBD1; v_gene: TRBV19; j_gene: TRBJ2-7; CDR3nt: TGTGCCAGTAGTATAGTTATCGGGACAGGGAGCTACGAGCAGTACTTC; CDR3aa: CASSIVIGTGSYEQYF
abundance: .; d_gene: .; v_gene: TRBV7-2; j_gene: TRBJ2-7; CDR3nt: TGTGCCAGCAGCTTAGCCCCGGCAGACCCCTACGAGCAGTACTTC; CDR3aa: CASSLAPADPYEQYF
abundance: .; d_gene: TRBD2; v_gene: TRBV7-8; j_gene: TRBJ2-1; CDR3nt: TGTGCCAGCAGCCTCTGGACTAGAGTCCATGAGCAGTTCTTC; CDR3aa: CASSLWTRVHEQFF
abundance: .; d_gene: .; v_gene: TRBV1; j_gene: TRBJ2-1; CDR3nt: TGCACCAGCAGCCAAGTCGGTGAGCGCCACAATGAGCAGTTCTTC; CDR3aa: CTSSQVGERHNEQFF
abundance: .; d_gene: .; v_gene: TRBV6-5; j_gene: TRBJ2-6; CDR3nt: TGTGCCAGCAGTTACTCTGCGGTTCCCGGGGCCAACGTCCTGACTTTC; CDR3aa: CASSYSAVPGANVLTF
abundance: .; d_gene: TRBD1; v_gene: TRBV15; j_gene: TRBJ1-1; CDR3nt: TGTGCCACCAGTCGTAAGACAGGGGACAACGCTGAAGCTTTCTTT; CDR3aa: CATSRKTGDNAEAFF
abundance: .; d_gene: .; v_gene: TRBV27; j_gene: TRBJ2-7; CDR3nt: TGTGCCAGCAGTTTATCAAGCAGGGGCTACGAGCAGTACTTC; CDR3aa: CASSLSSRGYEQYF
abundance: once; d_gene: .; v_gene: TRBV5-6; j_gene: TRBJ1-1; CDR3nt: TGTGCCAGCAGCTTGGTCGGTATGAACACTGAAGCTTTCTTT; CDR3aa: CASSLVGMNTEAFF
abundance: .; d_gene: .; v_gene: TRBV29-1; j_gene: TRBJ1-1; CDR3nt: TGCAGCGCCGGCGCCTCGGTTGGCACTGAAGCTTTCTTT; CDR3aa: CSAGASVGTEAFF
abundance: .; d_gene: TRBD1; v_gene: TRBV5-1; j_gene: TRBJ2-7; CDR3nt: TGCGCCAGCAGCTTGGGCAGACAGGGGGCGTACGAGCAGTACTTC; CDR3aa: CASSLGRQGAYEQYF
abundance: .; d_gene: .; v_gene: TRBV4-1; j_gene: TRBJ2-3; CDR3nt: TGCGCCAGCAGCCAAGGTCCGGGGGCAGCAGGGTATTTT; CDR3aa: CASSQGPGAAGYF
abundance: .; d_gene: .; v_gene: TRBV28; j_gene: TRBJ1-1; CDR3nt: TGTGCCAGCAGTGAGGGTTTTAAAGCTTTCTTT; CDR3aa: CASSEGFKAFF
abundance: .; d_gene: .; v_gene: TRBV28; j_gene: TRBJ1-4; CDR3nt: TGTGCCAGCAGTTGGACATCGCCTAATGAAAAACTGTTTTTT; CDR3aa: CASSWTSPNEKLFF
abundance: .; d_gene: .; v_gene: TRBV2; j_gene: TRBJ1-5; CDR3nt: TGTGCCAGCAGAAGAGACAATTCGGATCAGCCCCAGCATTTT; CDR3aa: CASRRDNSDQPQHF
abundance: .; d_gene: TRBD2; v_gene: TRBV5-1; j_gene: TRBJ2-2; CDR3nt: TGCGCCAGCAGCATGACTGGGAGGGGCACCGGGGAGCTGTTTTTT; CDR3aa: CASSMTGRGTGELFF
abundance: .; d_gene: TRBD2; v_gene: TRBV7-2; j_gene: TRBJ2-2; CDR3nt: TGTGCCAGCAGCTCAGGACTAGCGGGGACAAACACCGGGGAGCTGTTTTTT; CDR3aa: CASSSGLAGTNTGELFF
abundance: .; d_gene: .; v_gene: TRBV5-6; j_gene: TRBJ2-6; CDR3nt: TGTGCCAGCAGCTTGGCGGGGTCGGTCGGAGACCCTGGGGCCAACGTCCTGACTTTC; CDR3aa: CASSLAGSVGDPGANVLTF
abundance: many; d_gene: TRBD2; v_gene: TRBV6-1; j_gene: TRBJ2-7; CDR3nt: TGTGCCAGCAGTGAAGGATTCTGGGGCCGGAGCGGGAGGACCTACGAGCAGTACTTC; CDR3aa: CASSEGFWGRSGRTYEQYF
abundance: .; d_gene: TRBD2; v_gene: TRBV5-4; j_gene: TRBJ2-3; CDR3nt: TGTGCCAGCAGGGCTAGCGGGAGCACAGATACGCAGTATTTT; CDR3aa: CASRASGSTDTQYF
abundance: .; d_gene: .; v_gene: TRBV9; j_gene: TRBJ1-2; CDR3nt: TGTGCCAGCAGCGTAGACGAGGGAAGGGGCTACACCTTC; CDR3aa: CASSVDEGRGYTF